This TCR beta chain was recorded in a study of long-term antiretroviral therapy in people with HIV (dated by TCRdb to 2021 to 2024). Background on the whole study: The earliest samples were collected roughly a decade before the 2015 WHO recommendation for immediate ART, at a time when ART was usually postponed until CD4 counts fell. A total of approximately 200 cryopreserved PBMC samples came from a few dozen adults with confirmed HIV infection and were collected serially over a mean of about six years (range 1-12). Test extractions of a monoclonal T-cell line alongside a few dozen polyclonal samples showed no cross-contamination during QIAcube processing. A retrospective serial study tested whether ART initiation and durable HIV suppression were associated with changes in peripheral blood TRB repertoire composition and diversity. About 35% of the 30 participants with HIV were female. What the research found in general, with its limitations: Compared with controls, HIV repertoires had narrower CDR3 length ranges, and the network structure pointed to an antigen-experienced repertoire that shifted only slightly toward naive after ART. Inferences about post-ART repertoire changes are limited because no data were available on ART adherence, viral resistance or therapy changes. Samples dated from the mid-2000s to the late 2010s, and the ART regimens used may be less effective than current ones. The repertoire was dominated across all time points by expanded TRB clones identified before ART initiation, although this dominance was seen to fluctuate and to decrease in many PLHIV after ART. Because cell numbers in pre-ART samples were limited, unsorted PBMC were profiled instead of sorted CD4+ and CD8+ T cells. Starting ART was linked to a significant rise in TRB diversity, yet even after long-term ART the diversity remained significantly lower than in transplant donor controls. Owing to limited PBMC availability, only the TCR beta chain was sequenced, without alpha chain pairing.

With regard to this clone: No antigen is known for it. Base qualities were left out, and no much larger clone turns up one base away.

Participants were included only if at least one PBMC sample before ART initiation and at least two post-ART samples were available. Treatment was received in the United States of America by all participants with HIV. Before DNA extraction, cryopreserved samples of roughly 1-11 million PBMC were thawed and then washed. At the time of the earliest PBMC sample for each participant with HIV, ages ranged from roughly 23 to 55 years. Per participant, PBMC samples came from 1-4 timepoints prior to ART initiation and 2-8 timepoints following ART initiation, for a median of 7 samples. Serial HIV viral load, CD4+ T-cell count, ART history and demographic data were obtained for every participant. Genomic DNA was extracted from unsorted PBMC with a Qiagen kit on a QIAcube, with processing performed in batches of 12 samples. The immunoSEQ hsTCRB v3.0 assay was used at survey level resolution to sequence the TRB variable region. A depth of roughly 40,000-55,000 T-cell genomes per sample was targeted for TRB sequencing. Pooled TRB libraries were sequenced on an Illumina MiSeq with a v3 150-cycle kit. As for the authors' bioinformatics: Repertoire analysis ran in R within a reproducible Nextflow workflow covering QC, data transformation and analysis. LymphoSeq2, an R package for exploring AIRR-Seq data, was used to implement the custom analyses. After excluding a few samples that yielded fewer than 5000 total TRB sequences, approximately 180 HIV repertoires remained for analysis. Among the approximately 190 retained HIV repertoires, 55 to 65 were collected before ART initiation and around 130 after ART initiation. Each repertoire was downsampled to 5000 TRB nucleotide sequences, and summary statistics were averaged across 100 downsampling iterations. The analysis kept only TRB sequences whose CDR3 regions were at least seven amino acids long. Diversity was measured with a Shannon entropy-derived clonality score and the Gini coefficient. In the repertoire networks, any two of the top 5000 CDR3 amino acid sequences were connected whenever the two sequences differed by an edit distance of one. For TRB CDR3 amino acid sequences, antigen specificity groups and MHC restriction were predicted with GLIPH2. To flag known associations with CMV, EBV, HIV or tissue antigens, CDR3 amino acid sequences were compared against VDJdb and McPAS-TCR. Pre-ART, post-ART and control groups were compared with Wilcoxon signed-rank tests and Holm-Bonferroni correction. As stored in TCRdb, this immuneACCESS dataset retains in-frame rearrangements with V and J assigned. A fraction of the clones does not appear; measured against another copy, unresolved V genes explain less than half of the discrepancy, and the remainder lacks a known reason. The DNA was the basis for D and trimming; V, J and clone size are from that table. This sample gives fewer than 30,000 clones in total; 70% to 90% of them show up just once. The top ten constitute more than 4% of the sample.

In the germline V gene (reference sequence), CDR1 corresponds to GTSNPN and CDR2 to SVGIG. Taken from cysteine to phenylalanine, the CDR3 has 14 residues. CDR3 DNA only is kept here, 42 bases in frame from base 1. V loses 7 bases, J loses 1 base, and the germline ends lie 14 bases apart. The sequence was collected from a man between 40 and 49 years old with HIV. The starting material was unsorted PBMCs, obtained 2.7 years after starting antiretroviral therapy. The V and J genes are TRBV30 and TRBJ2-1; TRBD1 might be the D gene, on 6 matching bases. The CDR3 loop reads CAYLRQGSYNEQFF. The DNA sequence reads TGTGCCTACCTAAGGCAGGGGTCCTACAATGAGCAGTTCTTC.